This entry concerns a single T cell receptor (beta chain). Its antigen is unknown. The data stem from a study of cytomegalovirus exposure and HLA in healthy donors. Findings and caveats of the study: Later on, an analysis showed TCR association rates differing by HLA locus, with DRB1 the most and HLA-C the fewest. A previous analysis found most TCR beta V segments productive roughly 87% or roughly 30% of the time.

V was shortened by 4 bases and J by 1 base, with 5 bases between the two germline ends. CDR1 is SNHLY and CDR2 is FYNNEI in the germline V gene. The CDR3 totals 13 residues. PCR used 60 Vbeta primers and 13 Jbeta primers. This table comes from immunoSEQ multiplex PCR, and its TCRdb copy is limited to in-frame clones, with some not included. The repertoire holds around 130,000 clones, 60% to 80% seen once, with approximately 1.6% in the top ten. The TCR comes from a woman in her 30s in good health and CMV-seronegative. This chain uses TRBV2 with TRBJ1-5; D call uncertain. Sequenced sample: PBMCs. For the CDR3, the DNA is TGTGCCAGCAGTGCCCGGAGCAATCAGCCCCAGCATTTT. It specifies CASSARSNQPQHF.